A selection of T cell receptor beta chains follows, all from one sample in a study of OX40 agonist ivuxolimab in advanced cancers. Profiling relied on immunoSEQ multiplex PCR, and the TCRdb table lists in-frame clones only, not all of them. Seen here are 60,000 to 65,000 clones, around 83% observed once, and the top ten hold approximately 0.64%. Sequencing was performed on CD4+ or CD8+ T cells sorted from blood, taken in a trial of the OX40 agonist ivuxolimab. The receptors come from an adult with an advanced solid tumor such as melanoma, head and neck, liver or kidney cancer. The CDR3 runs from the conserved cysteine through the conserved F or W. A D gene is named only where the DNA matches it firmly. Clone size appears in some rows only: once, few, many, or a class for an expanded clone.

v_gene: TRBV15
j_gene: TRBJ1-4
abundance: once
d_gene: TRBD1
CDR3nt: TGTGCCACCAGCAAAAGACAGGGGGACACTGAAAAACTGTTTTTT
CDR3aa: CATSKRQGDTEKLFF

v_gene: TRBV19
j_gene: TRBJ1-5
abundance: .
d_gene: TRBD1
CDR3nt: TGTGCCAGTCACAGGGGAGGGGGCAATCAGCCCCAGCATTTT
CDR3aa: CASHRGGGNQPQHF

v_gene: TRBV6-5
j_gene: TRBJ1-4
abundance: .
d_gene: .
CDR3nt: TGTGCCAGCAGTTACTCGGTGACAGAGAGGGGAAAACTGTTTTTT
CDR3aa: CASSYSVTERGKLFF

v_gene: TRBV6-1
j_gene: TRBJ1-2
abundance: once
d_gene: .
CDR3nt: TGTGCCAGCAATGTAGGGTACGATGGCTACACCTTC
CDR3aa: CASNVGYDGYTF

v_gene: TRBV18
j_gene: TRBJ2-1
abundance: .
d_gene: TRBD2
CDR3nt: TGTGCCAGCTCACAAACCCGGACTAGCGGGAGCCCCCATGAGCAGTTCTTC
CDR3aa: CASSQTRTSGSPHEQFF

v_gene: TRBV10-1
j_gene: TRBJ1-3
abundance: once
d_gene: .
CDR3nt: TGCGCCAGCAGTGAGTCGGCCGGGGGATCTGGAAACACCATATATTTT
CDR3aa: CASSESAGGSGNTIYF

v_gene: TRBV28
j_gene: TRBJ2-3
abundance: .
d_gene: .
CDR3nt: TGTGCCAGCAGCCCCCCTACAGATACGCAGTATTTT
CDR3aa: CASSPPTDTQYF

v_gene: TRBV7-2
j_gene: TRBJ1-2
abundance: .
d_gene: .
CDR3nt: TGTGCCAGCAGCTCCCGGGCGGGGGGGCATGGCTACACCTTC
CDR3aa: CASSSRAGGHGYTF

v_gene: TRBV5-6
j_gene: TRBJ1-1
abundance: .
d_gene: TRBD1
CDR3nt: TGTGCCAGCCGAACCGCCCAGGGGGCTTGGTTCTTT
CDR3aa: CASRTAQGAWFF

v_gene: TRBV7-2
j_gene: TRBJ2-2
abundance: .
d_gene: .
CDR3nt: TGTGCCAGCAGCTTAGTCAGGAACACCGGGGAGCTGTTTTTT
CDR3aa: CASSLVRNTGELFF

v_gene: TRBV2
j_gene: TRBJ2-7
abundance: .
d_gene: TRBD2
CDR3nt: TGTGCCAGCAAAGGCAGTAGCGGGGGCTACGAGCAGTACTTC
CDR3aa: CASKGSSGGYEQYF

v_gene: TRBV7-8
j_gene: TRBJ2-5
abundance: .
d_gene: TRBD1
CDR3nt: TGTGCCAGCACGGGATGGACAGGGAAAGAGACCCAGTACTTC
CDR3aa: CASTGWTGKETQYF

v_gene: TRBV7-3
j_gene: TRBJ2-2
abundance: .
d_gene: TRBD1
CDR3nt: TGTGCCAGCAGCTTTAGGACAGGAGAAGCCACCGGGGAGCTGTTTTTT
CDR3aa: CASSFRTGEATGELFF

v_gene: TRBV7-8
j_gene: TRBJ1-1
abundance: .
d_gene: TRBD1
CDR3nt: TGTGCCAGTCAGGGGGCGCTTCTTACGGACACTGAAGCTTTCTTT
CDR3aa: CASQGALLTDTEAFF

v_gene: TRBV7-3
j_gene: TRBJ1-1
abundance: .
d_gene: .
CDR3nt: TGTGCCAGCAGCTTAATGGGACTCATGAACACTGAAGCTTTCTTT
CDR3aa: CASSLMGLMNTEAFF

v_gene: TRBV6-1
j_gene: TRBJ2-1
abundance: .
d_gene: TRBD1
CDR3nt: TGTGCCAGCAGCCGCAGACAGGGGGTAGATGAGCAGTTCTTC
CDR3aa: CASSRRQGVDEQFF

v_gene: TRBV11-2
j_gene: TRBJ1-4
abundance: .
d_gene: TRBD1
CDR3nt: TGTGCCAGCAGCTTAGGAGGGGGCGGAGGCCTTAAGGAAAAACTGTTTTTT
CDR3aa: CASSLGGGGGLKEKLFF

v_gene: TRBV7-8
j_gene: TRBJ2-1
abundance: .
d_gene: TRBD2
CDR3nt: TGTGCCAGCAGACCCCGTTACGGGGGGAAAGGACTAGCGGGCCAAGGGGAGTTCTTC
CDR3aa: CASRPRYGGKGLAGQGEFF

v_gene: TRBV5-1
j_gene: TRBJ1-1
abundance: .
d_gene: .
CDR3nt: TGCGCCAGCAGCTTGGCCCAGGGTCGAATGAACACTGAAGCTTTCTTT
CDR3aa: CASSLAQGRMNTEAFF

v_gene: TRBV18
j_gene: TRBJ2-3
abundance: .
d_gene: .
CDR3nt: TGTGCCAGCTCACCAAGTCTTCTTGGGGTAGATACGCAGTATTTT
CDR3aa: CASSPSLLGVDTQYF

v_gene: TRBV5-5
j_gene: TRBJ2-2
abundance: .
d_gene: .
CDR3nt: TGTGCCAGCAGCTCGAGAGGGGCCGGGGAGCTGTTTTTT
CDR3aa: CASSSRGAGELFF

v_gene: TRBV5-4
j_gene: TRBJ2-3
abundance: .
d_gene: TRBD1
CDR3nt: TGTGCCAGCAGCACGCCGGCGAAGGGGGCCACAGATACGCAGTATTTT
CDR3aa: CASSTPAKGATDTQYF

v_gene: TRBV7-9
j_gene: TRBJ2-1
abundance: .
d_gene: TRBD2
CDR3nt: TGTGCCAGCAGCTCTCTCCAGCGGGAACTGCTCCCTGAGCAGTTCTTC
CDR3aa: CASSSLQRELLPEQFF

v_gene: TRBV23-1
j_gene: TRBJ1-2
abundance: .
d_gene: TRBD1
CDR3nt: TGCGCCAGCAGTCAATCGTCTTGGGACAGAGCTTTCTATGGCTACACCTTC
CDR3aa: CASSQSSWDRAFYGYTF

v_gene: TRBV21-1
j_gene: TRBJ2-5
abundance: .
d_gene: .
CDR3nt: TGTGCCAGCAGCAAAGCAGGGGAGAGGAGGGAGACCCAGTACTTC
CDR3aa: CASSKAGERRETQYF

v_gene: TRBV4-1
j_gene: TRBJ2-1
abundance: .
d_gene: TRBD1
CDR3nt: TGCGCCAGCAGCCAAGAAATGGGACAGGAGCAGTTCTTC
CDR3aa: CASSQEMGQEQFF

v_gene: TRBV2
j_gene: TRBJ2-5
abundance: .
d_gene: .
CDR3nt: TGTGCCAGCAGTGGGGCTACTTCTATGGGAGAGACCCAGTACTTC
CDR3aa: CASSGATSMGETQYF

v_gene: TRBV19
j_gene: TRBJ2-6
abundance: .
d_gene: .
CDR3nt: TGTGCCAGTAGAGGGAGCAGGGCTACTGGGGCCAACGTCCTGACTTTC
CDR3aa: CASRGSRATGANVLTF

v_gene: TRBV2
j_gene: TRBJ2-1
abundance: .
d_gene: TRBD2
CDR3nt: TGTGCCAGCTGTGCCGGGAGGCATCGATACAATGAGCAGTTCTTC
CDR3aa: CASCAGRHRYNEQFF

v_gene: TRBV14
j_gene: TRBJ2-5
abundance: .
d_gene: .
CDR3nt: TGTGCCAGCAGCCTTTTCGGAGGGGAGACCCAGTACTTC
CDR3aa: CASSLFGGETQYF

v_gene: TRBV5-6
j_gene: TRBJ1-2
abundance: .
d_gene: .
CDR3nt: TGTGCCAGCAGTCCCGGTTCCGGGGGCTACACCTTC
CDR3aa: CASSPGSGGYTF

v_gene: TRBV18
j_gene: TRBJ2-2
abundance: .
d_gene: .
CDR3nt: TGTGCCAGCTCACCACTGGGTCGTCTTCGGACCGGGGAGCTGTTTTTT
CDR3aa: CASSPLGRLRTGELFF

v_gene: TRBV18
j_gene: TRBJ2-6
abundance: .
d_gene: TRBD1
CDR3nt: TGTGCCAGCTCAGAGGGACAGGGAACTCCTGGGGCCAACGTCCTGACTTTC
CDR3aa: CASSEGQGTPGANVLTF

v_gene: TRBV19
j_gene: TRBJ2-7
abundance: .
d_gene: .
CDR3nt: TGTGCCAGTAGTGCCGCCGTGAGCTCCTACGAGCAGTACTTC
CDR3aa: CASSAAVSSYEQYF

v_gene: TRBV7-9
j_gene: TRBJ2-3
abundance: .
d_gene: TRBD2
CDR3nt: TGTGCCAGCAGCGGAACCGGGACTAGCGGGAGCTTCACAGATACGCAGTATTTT
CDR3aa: CASSGTGTSGSFTDTQYF

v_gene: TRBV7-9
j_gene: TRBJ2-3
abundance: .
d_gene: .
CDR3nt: TGTGCCAGCAGCCCCCCCACAGATACGCAGTATTTT
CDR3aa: CASSPPTDTQYF

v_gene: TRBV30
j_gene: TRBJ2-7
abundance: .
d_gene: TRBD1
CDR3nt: TGTGCCTGGGGCCCCGGGGAGACAGGGGGCGGGAGAGAGCAGTACTTC
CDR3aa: CAWGPGETGGGREQYF

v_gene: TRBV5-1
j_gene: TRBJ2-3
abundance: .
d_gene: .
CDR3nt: TGCGCCAGCAGCCTCGACATACTCACAGATACGCAGTATTTT
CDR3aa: CASSLDILTDTQYF

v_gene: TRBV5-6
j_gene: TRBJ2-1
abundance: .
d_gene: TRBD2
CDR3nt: TGTGCCAGCAGCTTGGAGTTGCGGGGAGGGTGGGATGAGCAGTTCTTC
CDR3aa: CASSLELRGGWDEQFF

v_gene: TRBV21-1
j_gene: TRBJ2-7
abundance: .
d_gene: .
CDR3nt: TGTGCCAGCAGCCCGATCCGCGGGGGGGTAAACTACGAGCAGTACTTC
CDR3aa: CASSPIRGGVNYEQYF

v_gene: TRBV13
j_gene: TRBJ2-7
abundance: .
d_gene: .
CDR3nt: TGTGCCAGCAGCTCAAAGGGACACTTATACGAGCAGTACTTC
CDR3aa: CASSSKGHLYEQYF

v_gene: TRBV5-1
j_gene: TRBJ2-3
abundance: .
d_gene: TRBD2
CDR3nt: TGCGCCAGCAGCTCGGGGGGGCGCGCAGATACGCAGTATTTT
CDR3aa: CASSSGGRADTQYF

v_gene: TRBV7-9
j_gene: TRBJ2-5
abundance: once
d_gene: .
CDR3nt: TGTGCCAGCAGCTTTGGATTAGGTGGCGAGACCCAGTACTTC
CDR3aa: CASSFGLGGETQYF

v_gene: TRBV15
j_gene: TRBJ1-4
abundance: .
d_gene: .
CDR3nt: TGTGCCACCAGCACCCGGACAGCAACTAATGAAAAACTGTTTTTT
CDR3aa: CATSTRTATNEKLFF

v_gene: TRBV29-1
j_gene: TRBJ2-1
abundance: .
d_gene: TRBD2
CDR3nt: TGCAGCGCTAGGGGGTTCAGCGGGAGTTACAATGAGCAGTTCTTC
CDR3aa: CSARGFSGSYNEQFF

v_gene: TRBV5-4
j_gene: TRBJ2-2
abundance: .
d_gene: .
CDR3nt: TGTGCCAGCAGCCCTCGGGACGGTCGTACCGGGGAGCTGTTTTTT
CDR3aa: CASSPRDGRTGELFF

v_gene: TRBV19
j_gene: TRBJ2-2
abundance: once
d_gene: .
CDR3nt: TGTGCCAGTAGCTCGACCTCGGGGGACACCGGGGAGCTGTTTTTT
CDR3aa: CASSSTSGDTGELFF

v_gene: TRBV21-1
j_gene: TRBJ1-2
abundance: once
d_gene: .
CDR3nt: TGTGCCAGCAGGTCCGAGGGGGCGCCGGGCTACACCTTC
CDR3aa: CASRSEGAPGYTF

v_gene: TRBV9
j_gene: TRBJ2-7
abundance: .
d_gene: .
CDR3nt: TGTGCCAGCAGCGTAGCTGAGGGGGAGCAGTACTTC
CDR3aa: CASSVAEGEQYF

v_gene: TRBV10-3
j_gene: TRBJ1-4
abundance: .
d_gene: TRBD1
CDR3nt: TGTGCCATCAGTGAGTTCGGACAGGGTGGCGAAAAACTGTTTTTT
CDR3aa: CAISEFGQGGEKLFF